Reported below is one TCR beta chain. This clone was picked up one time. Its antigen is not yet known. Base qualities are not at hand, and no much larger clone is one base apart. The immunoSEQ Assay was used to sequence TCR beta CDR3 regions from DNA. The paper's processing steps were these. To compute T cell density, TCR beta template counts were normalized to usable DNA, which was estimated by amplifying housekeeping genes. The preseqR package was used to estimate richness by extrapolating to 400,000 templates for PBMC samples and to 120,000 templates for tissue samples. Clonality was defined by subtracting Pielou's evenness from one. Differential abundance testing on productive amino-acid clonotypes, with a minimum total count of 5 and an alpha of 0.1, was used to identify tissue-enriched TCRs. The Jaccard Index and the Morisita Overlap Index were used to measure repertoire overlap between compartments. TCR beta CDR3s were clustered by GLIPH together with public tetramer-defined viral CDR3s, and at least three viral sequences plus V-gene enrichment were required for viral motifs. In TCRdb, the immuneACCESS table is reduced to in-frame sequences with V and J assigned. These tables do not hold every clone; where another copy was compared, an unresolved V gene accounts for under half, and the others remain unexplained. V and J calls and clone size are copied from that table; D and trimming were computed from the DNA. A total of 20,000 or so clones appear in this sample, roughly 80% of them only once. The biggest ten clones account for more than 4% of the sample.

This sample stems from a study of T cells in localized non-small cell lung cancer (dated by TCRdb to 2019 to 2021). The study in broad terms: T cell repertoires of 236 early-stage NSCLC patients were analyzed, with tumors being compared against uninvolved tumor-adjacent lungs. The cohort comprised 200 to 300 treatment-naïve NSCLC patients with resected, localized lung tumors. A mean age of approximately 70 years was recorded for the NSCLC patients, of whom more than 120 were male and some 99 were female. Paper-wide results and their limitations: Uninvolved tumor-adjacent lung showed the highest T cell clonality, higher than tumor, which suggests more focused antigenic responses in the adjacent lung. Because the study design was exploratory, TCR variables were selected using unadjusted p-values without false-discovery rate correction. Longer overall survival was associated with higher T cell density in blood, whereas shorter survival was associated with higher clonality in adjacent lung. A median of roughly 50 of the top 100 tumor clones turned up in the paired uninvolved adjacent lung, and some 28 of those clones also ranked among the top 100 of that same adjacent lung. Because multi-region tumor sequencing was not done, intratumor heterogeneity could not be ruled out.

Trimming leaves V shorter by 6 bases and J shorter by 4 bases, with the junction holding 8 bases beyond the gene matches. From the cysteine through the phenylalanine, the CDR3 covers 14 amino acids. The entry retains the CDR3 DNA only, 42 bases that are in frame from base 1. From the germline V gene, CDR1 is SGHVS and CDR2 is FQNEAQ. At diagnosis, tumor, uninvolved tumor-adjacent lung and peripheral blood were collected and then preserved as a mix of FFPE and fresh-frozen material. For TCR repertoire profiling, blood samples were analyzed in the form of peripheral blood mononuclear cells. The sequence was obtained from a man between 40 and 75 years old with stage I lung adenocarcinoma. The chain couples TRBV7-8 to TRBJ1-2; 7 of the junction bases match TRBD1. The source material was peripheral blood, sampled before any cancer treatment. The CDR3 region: CASSLDREGYGYTF. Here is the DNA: TGTGCCAGCAGTCTCGACAGGGAGGGCTATGGCTACACCTTC.